The 31 T cell receptor beta chains given below trace back to one sample, sequenced in a study of cytomegalovirus exposure and HLA in healthy donors. 13 Jbeta primers and 60 Vbeta primers were used for the PCR. Some clones are missing from TCRdb's copy, which holds only in-frame ones; the method was immunoSEQ multiplex PCR. Among around 120,000 clones listed, roughly four fifths were seen once. Sequencing was done on a sample of PBMCs. These receptors all come from a woman aged 30 to 39 in good health and CMV-seropositive.

This rearrangement joins TRBV5-5 to TRBJ2-3; 8 bases are a match to TRBD2. The germline CDR1 and CDR2 sequences are SGHKS and YYEKEE (reference sequence). V was clipped by 3 bases and J by 0 bases; unmatched bases: 9. This CDR3 region has 17 residues. The CDR3 bases are TGTGCCAGCAGCTCACTCTCCCGGGGGGGCAGCACAGATACGCAGTATTTT. Amino acid sequence: CASSSLSRGGSTDTQYF.

This sequence joins TRBV7-6 and TRBJ2-5; D remains ambiguous. CDR3 length: 15 residues. Trimming left V 0 bases short and J 2 bases short, with 10 bases between. Germline V gives CDR1 SGHVS, CDR2 FNYEAQ. The CDR3 is CASSLAAPPQETQYF. Written as DNA, the CDR3 is TGTGCCAGCAGCTTAGCGGCACCTCCTCAAGAGACCCAGTACTTC.

This rearrangement joins TRBV4-3 to TRBJ1-4, with D possibly TRBD1 on 5 matching bases. Germline CDR1 LGHNA, CDR2 YSLEER. This CDR3 region has 15 residues. V was pared by 1 base and J by 0 bases, with 6 bases between. The CDR3 sequence is CASSQVGATNEKLFF. The DNA of the CDR3 is TGCGCCAGCAGCCAAGTAGGGGCAACTAATGAAAAACTGTTTTTT.

With regard to this clone: The sample contains more than one DNA sequence encoding this CDR3. The V gene is TRBV9, the J gene TRBJ1-6; D unresolved. Germline V gives CDR1 SGDLS, CDR2 YYNGEE. Trimming pared 3 bases from V and 0 bases from J, leaving 19 bases between. The CDR3 spans 19 residues. CDR3 residues: CASSDGGGSLSSYNSPLHF. The DNA of the CDR3 is TGTGCCAGCAGCGATGGAGGTGGTTCGTTGAGCTCCTATAATTCACCCCTCCACTTT.

The CDR3 protein is CASSVRDRYPEAFF. The CDR3 coding sequence is TGTGCCAGCAGTGTCCGGGACAGGTACCCTGAAGCTTTCTTT. The chain is built from TRBV6-1 and TRBJ1-1, with 8 bases fitting TRBD1. V lost 4 bases and J lost 6; bases outside the gene matches: 7. Germline CDR1 is MNHNS and CDR2 is SASEGT. This CDR3 has 14 residues.

V usage is TRBV27 and J usage is TRBJ1-1; D unresolved. This CDR3 has 14 residues. The germline gives CDR1 MNHEY, CDR2 SMNVEV (reference sequence). The germline V and J ends were trimmed by 8 bases and 5 bases, with 18 bases remaining between them. CDR3 region: CASGTSTGDTEAFF. The CDR3 DNA sequence: TGTGCCAGCGGAACATCAACCGGGGATACTGAAGCTTTCTTT.

The rearrangement links TRBV11-3 to TRBJ1-1; D is uncertain. The CDR3 runs 13 residues. The germline gives CDR1 SGHNT, CDR2 YENEEA. Trimming removed 6 bases from V and 4 bases from J, with 12 bases in between. The CDR3 region is CASSRYVGTEAFF. In nucleotides, the CDR3 is TGTGCCAGCAGTCGGTATGTCGGCACTGAAGCTTTCTTT.

The chain carries TRBV9 and TRBJ1-4, with 8 bases that match TRBD1. The CDR3 consists of 14 residues. In germline, CDR1 is SGDLS, CDR2 YYNGEE. Germline trimming cut 4 bases from V and 8 bases from J; bases unmatched to any gene: 7. In DNA, the CDR3 is TGTGCCAGCAGCCCCGGACAGGGCGTAGAAAAACTGTTTTTT. Translating it yields CASSPGQGVEKLFF.

The chain uses TRBV9 and TRBJ2-3; 8 bases are shared with TRBD1. Germline-derived CDR1 and CDR2 are SGDLS and YYNGEE. The V gene end was trimmed by 4 bases and the J gene end by 4 bases; junction bases not matched to a gene: 8. This CDR3 is 15 amino acids long. CDR3 loop: CASSFRDRRADTQYF. CDR3 DNA: TGTGCCAGCAGCTTTAGGGACAGGAGGGCAGATACGCAGTATTTT.

The rearrangement links TRBV9 to TRBJ2-7; 8 positions match TRBD1. This CDR3 is 13 amino acids long. After removal of 3 bases from V and 5 bases from J, the junction contained 4 bases not matched to a gene. Per the germline V gene, CDR1 is SGDLS and CDR2 is YYNGEE. The CDR3 is CASSGTGGHEQYF. As DNA, the CDR3 is TGTGCCAGCAGCGGTACAGGGGGACACGAGCAGTACTTC.

V and J are TRBV7-9 and TRBJ2-7; D unresolved. The CDR3 is 13 residues long. Germline V lookup: CDR1 SEHNR, CDR2 FQNEAQ (reference sequence). V dropped 4 bases and J dropped 4 bases, with 11 bases sitting between them. In nucleotides, the CDR3 is TGTGCCAGCAGCTCTCCTAGAACATACGAGCAGTACTTC. Encoded protein: CASSSPRTYEQYF.

The chain combines TRBV5-1 with TRBJ2-7; 8 bases are a match to TRBD2. V was clipped by 4 bases and J by 5 bases; unmatched bases: 14. This CDR3 region has 16 residues. CDR1 is SGHRS, CDR2 YFSETQ, per germline. The CDR3, as DNA: TGCGCCAGCAGCCCGCAATTCGGGGGGGCCGACCACGAGCAGTACTTC. It specifies CASSPQFGGADHEQYF.

V usage is TRBV7-6 and J usage is TRBJ2-3; 11 bases fit TRBD2. CDR1 is SGHVS and CDR2 is FNYEAQ in the germline V gene. The CDR3 covers 14 residues. With 1 base clipped from V and 6 bases from J, the junction kept 0 bases outside the gene matches. CDR3 nucleotide sequence: TGTGCCAGCAGCTTAGTAGCGGGGGGGGATACGCAGTATTTT. Its translation: CASSLVAGGDTQYF.

CDR3 nucleotides: TGCGCCAGCAGCTCCTTAGCGGGGACTCAAGAGACCCAGTACTTC. It codes for CASSSLAGTQETQYF. The chain couples TRBV5-1 to TRBJ2-5; 8 positions match TRBD2. Germline assignment: CDR1 SGHRS and CDR2 YFSETQ. V was clipped by 3 bases and J by 2 bases; unmatched bases: 6. This CDR3 has 15 residues.

The chain carries TRBV6-6 and TRBJ1-2, with 12 nucleotides matching TRBD1. The germline V gene has CDR1 MNHNY and CDR2 SVGAGI (reference sequence). This CDR3 region has 15 residues. After removal of 2 bases from V and 6 bases from J, the junction contained 4 bases not matched to a gene. The CDR3 region has the DNA TGTGCCAGCAGTTACGATGGGACAGGGGGCAATGGCTACACCTTC. Its translation is CASSYDGTGGNGYTF.

In its sample, this clone was seen a few times. The J gene is TRBJ1-5, the V gene TRBV19, with a weak D call TRBD1 (5 bases). Germline V gives CDR1 LNHDA, CDR2 SQIVND (reference sequence). CDR3 length: 14 amino acids. The ends were cut back, 1 base at V and 6 bases at J, with 10 bases in the middle. CDR3 loop: CASSIGRAVQPQHF. For the CDR3, the DNA is TGTGCCAGTAGTATAGGCAGGGCCGTTCAGCCCCAGCATTTT.

The CDR3 loop reads CASSPRTGKNYNEQFF. CDR3 bases: TGTGCCAGCAGCCCCAGGACAGGGAAAAACTACAATGAGCAGTTCTTC. The chain recombines TRBV11-2 with TRBJ2-1, with TRBD1 matching over 8 bases. The V gene's germline CDR1 is SGHAT and CDR2 FQNNGV. The CDR3 length is 16 residues. The J segment lost 3 bases and the V segment lost 5 bases, leaving 9 bases of the junction unmatched.

The chain carries TRBV7-6 and TRBJ1-6, with D hard to call. Per the germline V gene, CDR1 is SGHVS and CDR2 is FNYEAQ. Trimming stripped 1 base from V and 5 bases from J, with 9 bases between. The CDR3 is 15 residues long. The CDR3: CASSLEHGDNSPLHF. The CDR3 DNA follows: TGTGCCAGCAGCTTAGAGCACGGAGATAATTCACCCCTCCACTTT.

The J gene is TRBJ2-1, the V gene TRBV12-5; D is undetermined. This CDR3 region has 9 residues. CDR1 and CDR2 (germline): LGHNT, FRNRAP. Trimming shortened V by 5 bases and J by 10 bases, and 3 bases separated the two germline ends. The CDR3 DNA follows: TGTGCTAGTGGTCCGGAGCAGTTCTTC. Translating it yields CASGPEQFF.

The chain couples TRBV5-4 to TRBJ1-1, with 9 nucleotides matching TRBD1. Germline V gene sequence: CDR1 SGHNT, CDR2 YYREEE (reference sequence). CDR3 length equals 15 residues. V lost 0 bases, J lost 1 base, and 1 base stayed unmatched. The CDR3 DNA sequence: TGTGCCAGCAGCTTGGTGGGACAGGGGAACACTGAAGCTTTCTTT. As protein: CASSLVGQGNTEAFF.

The chain recombines TRBV10-3 with TRBJ1-2; D gene uncertain. Trimming removed 5 bases from V and 2 bases from J, with 12 bases in between. The CDR3 extends over 14 amino acids. Germline V gives CDR1 ENHRY, CDR2 SYGVKD. The CDR3 DNA sequence: TGTGCCATCAGTCCGGTGGAGGCAAACTATGGCTACACCTTC. As protein: CAISPVEANYGYTF.

This chain links TRBV6-5 with TRBJ1-2, with D unresolved. Germline V lookup: CDR1 MNHEY, CDR2 SVGAGI. CDR3 length: 13 amino acids. Trimming cost V 6 bases and J 0 bases, with 8 bases left between them. DNA of the CDR3: TGTGCCAGCAGCCAGGCAACTAACTATGGCTACACCTTC. The encoded protein is CASSQATNYGYTF.

The chain combines TRBV5-5 with TRBJ1-5; maybe TRBD1 (5 bases). Trimming left V 0 bases short and J 1 base short, with 5 bases between. The CDR3 sequence is 14 residues long. Germline loops: CDR1 SGHKS, CDR2 YYEKEE (reference sequence). CDR3 in DNA: TGTGCCAGCAGCTTGGGACAGAGCAATCAGCCCCAGCATTTT. It yields the protein CASSLGQSNQPQHF. The whole variable domain, remainder taken from reference TRBV5-5 and TRBJ1-5, is DAGVTQSPTHLIKTRGQQVTLRCSPISGHKSVSWYQQVLGQGPQFIFQYYEKEERGRGNFPDRFSARQFPNYSSELNVNALLLGDSALYLCASSLGQSNQPQHFGDGTRLSIL.

This clone is a singleton in its sample. The chain employs TRBV30 and TRBJ1-1; D ambiguous. The germline V gene has CDR1 GTSNPN and CDR2 SVGIG (reference sequence). The ends were cut back, 0 bases at V and 1 base at J, with 6 bases in the middle. The CDR3 extends over 13 amino acids. This chain's CDR3 is CAWSVMSNTEAFF. Written as DNA, the CDR3 is TGTGCCTGGAGTGTTATGTCGAACACTGAAGCTTTCTTT.

The chain carries TRBV5-5 and TRBJ2-1, with D possibly TRBD2 on 6 matching bases. Trimming pared 5 bases from V and 7 bases from J, leaving 10 bases between. Per germline, CDR1 SGHKS and CDR2 YYEKEE (reference sequence). This CDR3 has 12 residues. CDR3 sequence reads: CASSWGVNEQFF. The CDR3 DNA sequence: TGTGCCAGCAGTTGGGGGGTTAATGAGCAGTTCTTC.

The rearrangement links TRBV9 to TRBJ1-1; D is ambiguous. Germline CDR1 and CDR2: SGDLS and YYNGEE. V was cut by 4 bases and J by 1 base, with 11 bases left in between. The CDR3 has 14 residues. The CDR3 DNA sequence: TGTGCCAGCAGCAAAGCGGGCCCGAACACTGAAGCTTTCTTT. Its translation: CASSKAGPNTEAFF.

This sequence joins TRBV4-1 and TRBJ2-3, with TRBD1 matching over 10 bases. The CDR3 consists of 13 residues. Germline V CDR1 and CDR2: MGHRA, YSYEKL. Germline trimming cut 4 bases from V and 6 bases from J; bases unmatched to any gene: 1. CDR3 DNA: TGCGCCAGCAGCCGACAGGGGGCGGATACGCAGTATTTT. Translated: CASSRQGADTQYF.

This clone was observed once. V gene TRBV30 combines with J gene TRBJ2-1; D unresolved. CDR1 is GTSNPN and CDR2 is SVGIG in the germline V gene (reference sequence). Trimming stripped 3 bases from V and 5 bases from J, with 8 bases between. This CDR3 has 12 amino acids. Here the CDR3 DNA reads TGTGCCTGGAGCCCAGATAACAATGAGCAGTTCTTC. The encoded protein is CAWSPDNNEQFF.

The J gene is TRBJ2-2, the V gene TRBV7-2; 12 bases fit TRBD2. Unmatched junction bases numbered 3, after V lost 5 bases and J lost 5 bases. Germline CDR1 reads SGHTA; CDR2 reads FQGNSA. This CDR3 is 15 amino acids long. The CDR3 reads CASSPGLAGTGELFF. The CDR3 nucleotides are TGTGCCAGCAGCCCTGGACTAGCGGGGACCGGGGAGCTGTTTTTT. The whole variable domain, filled in from reference TRBV7-2 and TRBJ2-2, reads GAGVSQSPSNKVTEKGKDVELRCDPISGHTALYWYRQSLGQGLEFLIYFQGNSAPDKSGLPSDRFSAERTGGSVSTLTIQRTQQEDSAVYLCASSPGLAGTGELFFGEGSRLTVL.

This clone is a singleton in its sample. Compared with germline, one end of the junction differs, possibly owing to a read error. This rearrangement joins TRBV7-9 to TRBJ1-6; 10 positions match TRBD1. Per germline, CDR1 SEHNR and CDR2 FQNEAQ (reference sequence). This CDR3 has 14 amino acids. CDR3 sequence: CSSSVGQGDSPLHF. The DNA of the CDR3 is TGTTCCAGCAGCGTAGGACAGGGGGATTCACCCCTCCACTTT.

This clone turned up a few times. The chain employs TRBV29-1 and TRBJ2-5; the match to TRBD2 covers 8 bases. Germline V lookup: CDR1 SQVTM, CDR2 ANQGSEA. V trimming: 8 bases; J trimming: 0 bases; junction bases outside the gene matches: 2. This CDR3 has 12 amino acids. CDR3 residues: CSSSGDQETQYF. CDR3 nucleotide sequence: TGCAGCAGTAGCGGGGACCAAGAGACCCAGTACTTC.